These T cell receptor beta chains were read from a single sample in a study of metastatic and nonmetastatic thyroid tumors. From the PCR reads, TCRdb re-called clones with MiXCR. The repertoire consists of several thousand clones, with approximately 31% occurring once and the leading ten covering about a fifth. Specimen: tumor tissue. Receptors were obtained from a female donor with papillary thyroid cancer or a benign thyroid nodule (not recorded which). Some clones in this sample may be carry-over from other donors' samples. CDR3s leave out the opening cysteine and the closing phenylalanine or tryptophan.

V gene | CDR3 protein
TRBV30 | AAGASYEQY
TRBV4-2 | ASSHGTSGPYHVPDEQF
TRBV6-1 | ASRVGQGVAEAF
TRBV13 | ASSLGPGQGTYGYT
TRBV20-1 | SASKGIEKSSYNEQF
TRBV29-1 | SVEKVGTGELF
TRBV11-2 | ASSGGTGVSNEQF
TRBV5-1 | ASSSLGRSYEQY
TRBV12-3/TRBV12-4 | ASSHRDRDFETQY
TRBV27 | ASSRIRGEQY
TRBV7-2 | ASDSGELF
TRBV7-3 | ASSLYGSSSYNEQF
TRBV5-1 | ASSLVVDRPTYEQY
TRBV6-2/TRBV6-3 | ASSYWSSGDHNEQF
TRBV19 | ASSTTSRREQF
TRBV12-5 | ASGSNWTSGRRVPQETQY
TRBV19 | ASSIEWENTEAF
TRBV24-1 | ATGGTGESRNTIY
TRBV6-1 | ASTDGGFTTYEQY
TRBV5-5 | ASSDRPGTDTQY
TRBV6-1 | ASSFYREMNTEAF
TRBV20-1 | SGNPGRGNTEAF
TRBV14 | ASSQDLSGSGANVLT
TRBV11-3 | ASSDRDRGYEQY
TRBV2 | ASSEAVGQVYEQY
TRBV25-1 | ASGGANEQY
TRBV6-6 | ASSFQPPRLAGTGELF